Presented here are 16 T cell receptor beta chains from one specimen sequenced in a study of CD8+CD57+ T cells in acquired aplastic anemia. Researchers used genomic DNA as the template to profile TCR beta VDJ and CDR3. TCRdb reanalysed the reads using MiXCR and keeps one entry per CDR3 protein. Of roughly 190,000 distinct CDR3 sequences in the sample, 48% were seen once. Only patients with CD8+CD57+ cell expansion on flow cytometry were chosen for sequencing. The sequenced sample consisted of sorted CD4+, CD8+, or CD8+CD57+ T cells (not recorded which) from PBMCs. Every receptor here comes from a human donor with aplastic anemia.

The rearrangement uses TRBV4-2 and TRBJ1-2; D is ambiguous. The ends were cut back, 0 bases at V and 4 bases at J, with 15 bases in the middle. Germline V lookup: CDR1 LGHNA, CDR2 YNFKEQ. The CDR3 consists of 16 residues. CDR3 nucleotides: TGTGCCAGCAGCCAAGAACCCAATGAGGAGGGCTATGGCTACACCTTC. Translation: CASSQEPNEEGYGYTF.

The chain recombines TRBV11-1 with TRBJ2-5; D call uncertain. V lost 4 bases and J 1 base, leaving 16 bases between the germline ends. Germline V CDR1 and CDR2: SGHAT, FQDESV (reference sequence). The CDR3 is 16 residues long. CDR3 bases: TGTGCCAGCAGCTATAGGGCCAACGTGGTCCAAGAGACCCAGTACTTC. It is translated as CASSYRANVVQETQYF.

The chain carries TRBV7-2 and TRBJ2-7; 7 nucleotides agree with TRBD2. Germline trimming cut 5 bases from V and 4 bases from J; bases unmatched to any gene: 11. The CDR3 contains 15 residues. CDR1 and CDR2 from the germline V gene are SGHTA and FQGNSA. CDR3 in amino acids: CASSATGTITYEQYF. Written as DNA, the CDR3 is TGTGCCAGCAGCGCCACCGGGACTATCACTTACGAGCAGTACTTC.

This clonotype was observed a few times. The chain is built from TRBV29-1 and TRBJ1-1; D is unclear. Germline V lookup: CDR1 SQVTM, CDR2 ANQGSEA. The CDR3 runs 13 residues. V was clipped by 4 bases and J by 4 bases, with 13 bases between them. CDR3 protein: CSVASGWTTEAFF. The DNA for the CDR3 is TGCAGCGTTGCCAGCGGGTGGACCACTGAAGCTTTCTTT.

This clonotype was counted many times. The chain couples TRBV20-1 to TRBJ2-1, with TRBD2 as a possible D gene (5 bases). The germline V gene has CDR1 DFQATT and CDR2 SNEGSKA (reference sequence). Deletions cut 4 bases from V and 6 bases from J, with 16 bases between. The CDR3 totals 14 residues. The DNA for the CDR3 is TGCAGTGCTAATCTCGAGCGGCCAACCAATGAGCAGTTCTTC. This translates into CSANLERPTNEQFF.

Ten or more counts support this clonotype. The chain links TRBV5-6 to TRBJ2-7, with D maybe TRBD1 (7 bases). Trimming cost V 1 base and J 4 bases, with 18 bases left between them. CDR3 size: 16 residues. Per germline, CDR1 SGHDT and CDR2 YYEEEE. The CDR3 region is CASSLNAGQSKYEQYF. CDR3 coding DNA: TGTGCCAGCAGCTTGAACGCGGGACAGTCAAAGTACGAGCAGTACTTC.

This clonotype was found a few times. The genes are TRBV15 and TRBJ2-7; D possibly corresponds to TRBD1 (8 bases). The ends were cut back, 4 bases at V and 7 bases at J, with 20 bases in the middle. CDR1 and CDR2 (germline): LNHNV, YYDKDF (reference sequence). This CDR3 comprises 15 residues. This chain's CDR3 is CATSNPGGGSWEQYF. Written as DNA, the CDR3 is TGTGCCACCAGCAACCCAGGGGGCGGGAGTTGGGAGCAGTACTTC. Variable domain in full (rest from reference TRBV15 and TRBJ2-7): DAMVIQNPRYQVTQFGKPVTLSCSQTLNHNVMYWYQQKSSQAPKLLFHYYDKDFNNEADTPDNFQSRRPNTSFCFLDIRSPGLGDTAMYLCATSNPGGGSWEQYFGPGTRLTVT.

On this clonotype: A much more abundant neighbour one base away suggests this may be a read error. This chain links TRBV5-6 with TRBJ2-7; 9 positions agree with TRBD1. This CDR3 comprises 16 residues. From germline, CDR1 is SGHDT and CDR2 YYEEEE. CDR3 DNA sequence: TGTGCCAGCAGCTACTTAGGGACAGGGTTCTCTCGGGAGCGGTACTTC. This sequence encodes CASSYLGTGFSRERYF.

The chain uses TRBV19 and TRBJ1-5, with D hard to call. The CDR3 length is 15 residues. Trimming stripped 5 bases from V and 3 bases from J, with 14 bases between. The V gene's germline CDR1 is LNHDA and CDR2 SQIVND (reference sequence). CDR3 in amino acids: CASSVTGEVNQPQHF. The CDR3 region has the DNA TGTGCCAGTAGTGTTACGGGCGAGGTCAATCAGCCCCAGCATTTT.

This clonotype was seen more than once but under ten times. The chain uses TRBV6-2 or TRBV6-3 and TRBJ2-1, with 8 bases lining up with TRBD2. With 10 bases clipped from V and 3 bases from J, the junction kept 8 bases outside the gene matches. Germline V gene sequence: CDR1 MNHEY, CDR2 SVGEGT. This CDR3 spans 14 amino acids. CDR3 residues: CATGGRGDYNEQFF. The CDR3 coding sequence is TGTGCCACGGGAGGGCGGGGGGACTACAATGAGCAGTTCTTC.

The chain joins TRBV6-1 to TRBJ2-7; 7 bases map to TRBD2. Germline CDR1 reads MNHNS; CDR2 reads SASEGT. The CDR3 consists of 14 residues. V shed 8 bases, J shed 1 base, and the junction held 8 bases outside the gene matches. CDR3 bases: TGTGCCAGCGCGAGCGGGGCGGCATCCTACGAGCAGTACTTC. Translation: CASASGAASYEQYF.

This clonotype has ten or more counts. CDR3 DNA: TGCGCCAGCACCCGGACTAGCGGTTACCAAGAGACCCAGTACTTC. Residues: CASTRTSGYQETQYF. V gene TRBV5-1 combines with J gene TRBJ2-5, with 10 bases fitting TRBD2. The V gene end was trimmed by 6 bases and the J gene end by 0 bases; junction bases not matched to a gene: 5. The CDR3 runs to 15 residues. CDR1 and CDR2 (germline): SGHRS, YFSETQ. Full variable domain (rest looked up from reference TRBV5-1 and TRBJ2-5): KAGVTQTPRYLIKTRGQQVTLSCSPISGHRSVSWYQQTPGQGLQFLFEYFSETQRNKGNFPGRFSGRQFSNSRSEMNVSTLELGDSALYLCASTRTSGYQETQYFGPGTRLLVL.

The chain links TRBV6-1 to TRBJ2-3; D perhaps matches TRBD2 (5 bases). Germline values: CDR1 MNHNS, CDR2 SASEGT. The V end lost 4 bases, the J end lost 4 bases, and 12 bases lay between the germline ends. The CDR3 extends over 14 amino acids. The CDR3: CASSGRSGADTQYF. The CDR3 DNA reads TGTGCCAGCAGTGGCCGATCCGGGGCAGATACGCAGTATTTT.

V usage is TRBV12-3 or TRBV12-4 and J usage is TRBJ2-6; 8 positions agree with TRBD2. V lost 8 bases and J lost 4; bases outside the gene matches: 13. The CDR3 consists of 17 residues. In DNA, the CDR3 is TGTGCCAGCTCCCCGTGGCCAGCGGGAGCAGGGGCCAACGTCCTGACTTTC. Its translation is CASSPWPAGAGANVLTF.

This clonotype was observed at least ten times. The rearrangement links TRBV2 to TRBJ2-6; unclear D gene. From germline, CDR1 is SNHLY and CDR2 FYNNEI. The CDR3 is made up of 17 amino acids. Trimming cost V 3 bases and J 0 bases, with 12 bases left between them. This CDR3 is CASSERQISSGANVLTF. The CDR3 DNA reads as TGTGCCAGCAGTGAGAGGCAGATTAGCTCTGGGGCCAACGTCCTGACTTTC.

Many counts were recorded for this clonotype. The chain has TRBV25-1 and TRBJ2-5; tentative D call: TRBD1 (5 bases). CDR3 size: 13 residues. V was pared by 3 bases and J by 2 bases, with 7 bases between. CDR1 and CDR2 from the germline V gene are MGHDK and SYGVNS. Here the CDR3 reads CASSDRVQETQYF. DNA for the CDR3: TGTGCCAGCAGTGACAGGGTGCAAGAGACCCAGTACTTC.